One T cell receptor beta chain is described in this entry. Measured with immunoSEQ multiplex PCR; TCRdb has only the in-frame clones, and not every one. Here the sample spans around 280,000 clones, about 83% being singletons. This specimen comes from a study of blood T cell repertoires in COVID-19. Study context: The United States, Italy and Spain were the sources of the acute and convalescent COVID-19 samples.

This CDR3 comprises 18 residues. V shed 1 base, J shed 0 bases, and the junction held 11 bases outside the gene matches. Germline-derived CDR1 and CDR2 are MGHRA and YSYEKL. The age range of participants was about 18 to 90 years, with residence in 20 to 25 US areas. In Cohort 3, a recovered donor had either two negative PCRs, clearance, or symptom resolution. The source of this sequence is a woman between 35 and 50 years old who had recovered from COVID-19. The V and J genes are TRBV4-1 and TRBJ2-5, with TRBD1 identical over 7 bases. What was sequenced was PBMCs or T cells enriched from blood (not recorded which). DNA for the CDR3: TGCGCCAGCAGCCAAGGCCCGACAGGGTCGCTAGACCAAGAGACCCAGTACTTC. It translates to CASSQGPTGSLDQETQYF.